This T cell receptor beta chain was recorded in a study of breast tumors, draining lymph nodes, adjacent tissues. Study-wide findings and caveats: Most tumor T cells seemingly derive from lymph node, then expand in tumor.

Samples came from axillary lymph nodes draining the breast cancer. Germline V gives CDR1 GTSNPN, CDR2 SVGIG (reference sequence). CDR3 length: 15 residues. This clonotype was seen once. The target antigen is unknown. One base away lies a much larger clone, so this may be a sequencing read error. MiXCR, run by TCRdb on the multiplex PCR reads, gives a single entry per CDR3 protein. The table has some 200,000 distinct CDR3 sequences, around a third seen once; the top ten hold approximately 4.3%. This sequence was found in a female donor with breast cancer. Some clones in this sample may be carry-over from other donors' samples. Sequenced material: axillary lymph node tissue. V and J are TRBV30 and TRBJ2-3; 11 bases are shared with TRBD2. CDR3 in DNA: TGTGCCCGGAGTGTAGGGACTAGCGGTTCAGATACGCAGTATTTT. Translated, it gives CARSVGTSGSDTQYF.